Detailed here is one TCR beta chain. Its antigen is as yet unknown. The sample has other DNA sequences that encode this CDR3 too. The sample is drawn from a study of OX40 agonist ivuxolimab in advanced cancers. V was shortened by 3 bases and J by 5 bases, with 13 bases between the two germline ends. Germline loops: CDR1 KGHSH, CDR2 LQKENI. The CDR3 runs 14 residues. Study observations and caveats: Patients who responded partially at 0.1-3.0 mg/kg showed clonal expansion ranking among the lowest. At 0.1 to 3.0 mg/kg, clonal expansion of CD4+ and CD8+ blood T cells had occurred by week 6.

Repertoires were generated with immunoSEQ multiplex PCR, while TCRdb's copy carries only in-frame clones and drops some. The data show 71,000 or so clones, 70% to 90% seen once. The clonotype originates from an adult with an advanced solid tumor such as melanoma, head and neck, liver or kidney cancer. V gene TRBV18 combines with J gene TRBJ2-5, with TRBD1 as a possible D gene (6 bases). The source material was CD4+ or CD8+ T cells sorted from blood, sampled in a trial of the OX40 agonist ivuxolimab. The CDR3 loop is CASSPGASGETQYF. The CDR3 DNA reads TGTGCCAGCTCACCGGGGGCTAGTGGGGAGACCCAGTACTTC.